The TCR beta chain under discussion was sequenced for a study of T cell responses to AZD1222 COVID-19 vaccine. This CDR3 contains 14 residues. Trimming removed 4 bases from V and 5 bases from J; junction bases left unmatched: 3. The V gene's germline CDR1 is MRHNA and CDR2 SNTAGT. Clones were sequenced by immunoSEQ multiplex PCR, and TCRdb holds only the in-frame ones, with some missing. The profile covers about 180,000 clones, with about 89% appearing a single time and approximately 1.8% taken by the ten largest. The sequenced sample was peripheral blood, obtained on day 0 of AZD1222 vaccination. The gene calls are TRBV6-4 and TRBJ2-7; 12 bases line up with TRBD1. This receptor was obtained from an adult in good health. In DNA form, the CDR3 reads TGTGCCAGCAGTGCCGGGACAGGGGGCGACGAGCAGTACTTC. This translates into CASSAGTGGDEQYF.